This T cell receptor beta chain is from a study of breast tumors, draining lymph nodes, adjacent tissues. Overall study findings and caveats: Tumor repertoires ranked between lymph nodes and nontumor tissue in diversity, with V and J gene preferences. Most tumor T cells seemingly derive from lymph node, then expand in tumor.

Axillary draining lymph nodes of breast cancer patients supplied the node samples. A note on this clonotype: Its antigen is undetermined. A much larger clone sits a single nucleotide away, making a read error possible.

Each CDR3 protein is one row after TCRdb ran MiXCR on the multiplex PCR reads. The sample lists approximately 120,000 distinct CDR3 sequences; 21% were seen once. This sequence was found in a female donor with breast cancer. Some clones in this sample may be carry-over from other donors' samples. Sequenced material: axillary lymph node tissue.

CDR3: CASGGAGGTSHEQYF. The CDR3 bases are TGTGCTAGTGGGGGAGCGGGAGGGACCTCCCACGAGCAGTACTTC. V usage is TRBV12-5 and J usage is TRBJ2-7; 10 nucleotides align to TRBD2. Germline CDR1 and CDR2: LGHNT and FRNRAP. The CDR3 is 15 amino acids. The full variable domain, with the rest looked up from reference TRBV12-5 and TRBJ2-7, is DARVTQTPRHKVTEMGQEVTMRCQPILGHNTVFWYRQTMMQGLELLAYFRNRAPLDDSGMPKDRFSAEMPDATLATLKIQPSEPRDSAVYFCASGGAGGTSHEQYFGPGTRLTVT.